This T cell receptor beta chain was captured in a study of T cell repertoires in cytomegalovirus infection (dated by TCRdb to between 2017 and 2020). Broadly, across the study: The HLA type of each donor mattered for the analysis, because public TCR beta signatures pointed to carriage of CMV infection along with the matching HLA type. The research as a whole found: The ex vivo response was dominated by HLA-C-restricted CMV-specific TCR beta clonotypes, which also provided the single most frequent clonotype in two of eight donors. In both this cohort and an independent cohort of several hundred donors, the cumulative frequency of public TCR beta family members distinguished carriers of CMV infection plus the relevant HLA type.

Trimming removed 1 base from V and 6 bases from J, leaving 16 bases between the germline ends. The germline V gene provides CDR1 SGHDT and CDR2 YYEEEE. The CDR3 runs 15 amino acids, cysteine and phenylalanine included. The read is trimmed to its CDR3 DNA, 45 bases read in frame from base 1. This clonotype has a handful of counts. Its antigen is not yet known. There are no base qualities to consult, and no much larger clone falls within one base. The sample was run on an Illumina HiSeq 1500. TCRdb passed the public sequencing reads through fastp at Q25 and MiXCR, retaining productive beta sequences. Under each unique CDR3 protein, matching rows form one entry showing the most common genes and DNA. Present in this sample are about 530,000 distinct CDR3 sequences, less than 30% of which were seen just once. The ten largest account for about 13% of the sample.

This receptor was taken from a human donor in good health (CMV status not recorded). Some clones in this sample may be carry-over from other donors' samples. The source material was PBMCs. The chain was built from TRBV5-6 and TRBJ1-1, with a tentative D gene TRBD1 over 5 matching bases. At the DNA level, the sequence is TGTGCCAGCAGCTTGAGTAGGGGCGAGGTATCTGAAGCTTTCTTT. Its protein product is CASSLSRGEVSEAFF.